The TCR beta chain described here comes from a study of Ad26.COV2.S vaccination and SARS-CoV-2 variants. The V end was cut by 9 bases, the J end by 0 bases, with 9 bases between. The CDR3 length is 13 residues. Germline assignment: CDR1 KGHDR and CDR2 SFDVKD. TCRdb's table, derived via immunoSEQ multiplex PCR, lists solely in-frame clones and lacks some. The data show 350,000 to 500,000 clones, with roughly 89% seen just once and 2.5% held by the top ten. The treatment denotes: 15 to 20 received Ad26.COV2.S at low or high dose, single or two shots; roughly 5 received placebo; per-sample allocation not given. Sampling took place 63 days after the first vaccine or placebo injection.

The source is a person aged 18-60 years who received the Ad26.COV2.S COVID-19 vaccine or a placebo. The source was peripheral blood, collected in a trial of Ad26.COV2.S vaccine versus placebo. This chain connects TRBV24-1 to TRBJ2-3, with a tentative D call TRBD2 (5 bases). CDR3 loop: CATGRPSTDTQYF. CDR3 nucleotide sequence: TGTGCCACCGGGAGACCTAGCACAGATACGCAGTATTTT.